Presented here are 32 T cell receptor beta chains from one specimen sequenced in a study of blood T cell repertoires in COVID-19. The data were produced by immunoSEQ multiplex PCR, yet TCRdb's version contains in-frame clones alone and is incomplete. Of approximately 170,000 clones listed, approximately 80% are singletons. Sequencing was done on a sample of peripheral blood. These receptors were collected from a human donor in a cohort sampled during active COVID-19.

This chain joins TRBV4-3 and TRBJ2-3, with D possibly matching TRBD1 (6 bases). The V gene lost 0 bases and the J gene lost 6 bases, with 10 bases spanning the gap. This CDR3 contains 14 residues. Germline CDR1 is LGHNA and CDR2 is YSLEER. The CDR3 protein is CASSQDGGEDTQYF. The CDR3, as DNA: TGCGCCAGCAGCCAAGATGGGGGCGAGGATACGCAGTATTTT.

This chain connects TRBV7-2 to TRBJ2-4; D is possibly TRBD1 (6 bases). Germline CDR1 reads SGHTA; CDR2 reads FQGNSA. The CDR3 is made up of 15 amino acids. V was pared by 4 bases and J by 7 bases, with 17 bases between. Here the CDR3 reads CASSSPTGLWNIQYF. The CDR3 DNA reads as TGTGCCAGCAGCTCGCCCACAGGGCTGTGGAACATTCAGTACTTC.

The CDR3, as DNA: TGCGCCAGCAGCTTGGCTAGCGGTACAGATACGCAGTATTTT. Its translation is CASSLASGTDTQYF. The chain carries TRBV5-1 and TRBJ2-3, with TRBD2 matching 7 bases. This CDR3 has 14 residues. V dropped 0 bases and J dropped 3; count of bases not matched to a gene: 1. The germline V gene encodes CDR1 SGHRS and CDR2 YFSETQ.

The V and J genes are TRBV12-3 or TRBV12-4 and TRBJ1-1; D unresolved. V was clipped by 6 bases and J by 4 bases, with 6 bases between them. The CDR3 is made up of 11 amino acids. The CDR3 region is CASSPSTEAFF. In nucleotides, the CDR3 is TGTGCCAGCAGCCCCTCCACTGAAGCTTTCTTT.

V gene TRBV4-1 combines with J gene TRBJ2-2; 10 bases line up with TRBD1. The ends lost 2 bases at V and 4 bases at J; junction bases unmatched: 7. The length of the CDR3 is 17 residues. CDR1 is MGHRA and CDR2 is YSYEKL in the germline V gene. The CDR3 DNA sequence: TGCGCCAGCAGCCAAACCGGGACAGGGGCGATCACCGGGGAGCTGTTTTTT. Translated: CASSQTGTGAITGELFF.

In nucleotides, the CDR3 is TGTGCCAGCTCACCGATTCGCAGGGCGGAGACCCAGTACTTC. Translated, it gives CASSPIRRAETQYF. J is TRBJ2-5 and V is TRBV18; D might be TRBD1 (5 bases). CDR1 is KGHSH and CDR2 is LQKENI in the germline V gene. The ends were cut back, 3 bases at V and 5 bases at J, with 13 bases in the middle. The CDR3 loop spans 14 amino acids.

This chain links TRBV3-1 (or the pseudogene TRBV3-2) with TRBJ2-1; no firm D call. The CDR3 runs 14 residues. Germline CDR1 and CDR2: LGHDT and YNNKEL (reference sequence). Deletions cut 0 bases from V and 6 bases from J, with 9 bases between. The DNA for the CDR3 is TGTGCCAGCAGCCAAGAGGTAGCTTCCAATGAGCAGTTCTTC. Translated: CASSQEVASNEQFF.

This clone was seen only once. V usage is TRBV12-3 or TRBV12-4 and J usage is TRBJ2-3; D not certain. This CDR3 contains 12 residues. V lost 1 base and J lost 10, with 9 bases in between. In DNA form, the CDR3 reads TGTGCCAGCAGTTTAGACCGGTCGGCGCAGTATTTT. Its protein product is CASSLDRSAQYF.

The chain combines TRBV10-3 with TRBJ1-1; D might be TRBD1 (5 bases). V was shortened by 5 bases and J by 8 bases, with 12 bases between the two germline ends. The CDR3 is 12 residues long. CDR1 is ENHRY and CDR2 is SYGVKD in the germline V gene. The CDR3 coding sequence is TGTGCCATCAGTTCCTCGGGGGAGGAAGCTTTCTTT. It yields the protein CAISSSGEEAFF.

J is TRBJ2-5 and V is TRBV19; TRBD1 matches 11 bases. With V trimmed by 6 bases and J by 5 bases, 11 bases remained unmatched. Germline CDR1 is LNHDA and CDR2 is SQIVND (reference sequence). This CDR3 has 16 amino acids. The CDR3 is CASRTGQGGLRETQYF. The CDR3 DNA reads TGTGCCAGTAGGACGGGACAGGGGGGTTTAAGGGAGACCCAGTACTTC.

DNA for the CDR3: TGTGCCAGCAGTTTGGGGGACAGGCCCCTTAATGAGCAGTTCTTC. Translated, it gives CASSLGDRPLNEQFF. The chain carries TRBV27 and TRBJ2-1, with TRBD1 identical over 8 bases. The CDR3 has 15 amino acids. Germline values: CDR1 MNHEY, CDR2 SMNVEV (reference sequence). V shed 3 bases, J shed 7 bases, and the junction held 8 bases outside the gene matches.

This sequence joins TRBV27 and TRBJ2-3; 9 nucleotides match TRBD2. V was clipped by 2 bases and J by 2 bases; unmatched bases: 5. This CDR3 comprises 16 residues. The V gene's germline CDR1 is MNHEY and CDR2 SMNVEV (reference sequence). The CDR3 DNA is TGTGCCAGCAGTTTAAAGCCTAGCGGGGACACAGATACGCAGTATTTT. Amino acid sequence: CASSLKPSGDTDTQYF.

The J gene is TRBJ2-1, the V gene TRBV19; D possibly corresponds to TRBD2 (6 bases). CDR1 is LNHDA, CDR2 SQIVND, per germline (reference sequence). CDR3 length: 14 residues. V lost 11 bases and J 2 bases, leaving 16 bases between the germline ends. The CDR3 region has the DNA TGTGCCGCCTCCGGGACTGCTACCTACAATGAGCAGTTCTTC. As protein: CAASGTATYNEQFF.

This clone was detected many times. The rearrangement links TRBV5-1 to TRBJ2-1; 9 bases line up with TRBD1. The CDR3 runs 16 residues. V shed 0 bases, J shed 3 bases, and the junction held 4 bases outside the gene matches. CDR1 and CDR2 from the germline V gene are SGHRS and YFSETQ. CDR3 bases: TGCGCCAGCAGCTTGGAGGTGGACAGGGGCTACAATGAGCAGTTCTTC. It encodes CASSLEVDRGYNEQFF.

For this clone: Different DNA sequences within this sample yield the same CDR3. This chain links TRBV27 with TRBJ1-6; the match to TRBD1 covers 9 bases. This CDR3 region has 13 residues. Germline-derived CDR1 and CDR2 are MNHEY and SMNVEV (reference sequence). V trimming: 6 bases; J trimming: 9 bases; junction bases outside the gene matches: 3. The CDR3 nucleotides are TGTGCCAGCAGGGGACAGGGAGGTTCACCCCTCCACTTT. Its protein product is CASRGQGGSPLHF.

This clone has a single count. J is TRBJ1-1 and V is TRBV6-9; 7 positions agree with TRBD1. Per germline, CDR1 MNHGY and CDR2 SVAAGI. J was trimmed by 5 bases and V by 4 bases; bases with no gene match: 10. This CDR3 region has 15 residues. In nucleotides, the CDR3 is TGTGCCAGCAGTTTAGCAGGTAGGGGGCGAACTGAAGCTTTCTTT. This encodes CASSLAGRGRTEAFF.

This clone was recorded once. The CDR3 DNA follows: TGTGCCAGCTCGGGGACAGGGGTAGGGCAGCCCCAGCATTTT. This translates into CASSGTGVGQPQHF. The chain is built from TRBV6-5 and TRBJ1-5; 10 positions match TRBD1. This CDR3 contains 14 residues. Germline CDR1 and CDR2: MNHEY and SVGAGI. The J segment lost 7 bases and the V segment lost 8 bases, leaving 8 bases of the junction unmatched.

This clone appeared a few times. V usage is TRBV5-6 and J usage is TRBJ2-3; TRBD2 is a possible D gene (5 bases). This CDR3 comprises 14 residues. The V gene's germline CDR1 is SGHDT and CDR2 YYEEEE. V was clipped by 4 bases and J by 4 bases, with 13 bases between them. The CDR3 is CASSPLDSSDTQYF. Here the CDR3 DNA reads TGTGCCAGCAGCCCTCTGGACTCCTCAGATACGCAGTATTTT.

This clone was recorded only once. CDR3 sequence: CASIKTRGTGNTIYF. CDR3 in DNA: TGTGCCAGCATCAAAACCCGGGGGACTGGAAACACCATATATTTT. This sequence joins TRBV6-6 and TRBJ1-3; maybe TRBD1 (5 bases). V dropped 7 bases and J dropped 2 bases, with 15 bases sitting between them. The V gene's germline CDR1 is MNHNY and CDR2 SVGAGI (reference sequence). The length of the CDR3 is 15 residues.

The chain couples TRBV7-2 to TRBJ1-1; D remains ambiguous. The CDR3 is 13 amino acids. Trimming removed 5 bases from V and 4 bases from J, with 11 bases in between. Germline loops: CDR1 SGHTA, CDR2 FQGNSA. The chain's CDR3 is CASSGLVGTEAFF. For the CDR3, the DNA is TGTGCCAGCAGCGGACTTGTGGGCACTGAAGCTTTCTTT.

CDR3 loop: CASSRDREYGYTF. The CDR3 DNA is TGCGCCAGCAGCCGTGACAGGGAGTATGGCTACACCTTC. The chain uses TRBV4-3 and TRBJ1-2; 7 nucleotides agree with TRBD1. Germline V lookup: CDR1 LGHNA, CDR2 YSLEER. V was clipped by 4 bases and J by 5 bases; unmatched bases: 4. The CDR3 has 13 residues.

The V gene is TRBV5-6, the J gene TRBJ1-2; 7 bases agree with TRBD1. CDR3 length: 14 residues. The germline V gene has CDR1 SGHDT and CDR2 YYEEEE. Trimming removed 4 bases from V and 7 bases from J; junction bases left unmatched: 10. The CDR3 DNA follows: TGTGCCAGCAGCCGCCGACAGGGATTTAGTGGCTACACCTTC. This encodes CASSRRQGFSGYTF.

The CDR3: CASSQATGLNTEAFF. CDR3 nucleotides: TGCGCCAGCAGCCAAGCGACAGGGCTGAACACTGAAGCTTTCTTT. The V and J genes are TRBV4-3 and TRBJ1-1, with TRBD1 matching over 7 bases. Germline-derived CDR1 and CDR2 are LGHNA and YSLEER. The CDR3 covers 15 residues. Trimming cost V 1 base and J 0 bases; bases outside gene matches: 2.

V gene TRBV7-8 combines with J gene TRBJ2-7; weak D call: TRBD1 (6 bases). This CDR3 region has 14 residues. The germline CDR1 and CDR2 sequences are SGHVS and FQNEAQ. V lost 1 base to trimming and J lost 4 bases, with 11 bases between them. CDR3 in DNA: TGTGCCAGCAGCTTAGACAGGGTAGGGTACGAGCAGTACTTC. Protein: CASSLDRVGYEQYF.

The rearrangement joins TRBV7-2 to TRBJ1-6, with a weak D call TRBD1 (6 bases). V lost 3 bases and J 4 bases, leaving 22 bases between the germline ends. The CDR3 runs 19 residues. Per the germline V gene, CDR1 is SGHTA and CDR2 is FQGNSA. CDR3 in amino acids: CASSFPQGFGTFYNSPLHF. The CDR3 coding sequence is TGTGCCAGCAGCTTCCCCCAGGGTTTCGGGACATTTTATAATTCACCCCTCCACTTT.

This chain connects TRBV10-3 to TRBJ2-5; D might be TRBD2 (5 bases). The CDR3 consists of 16 residues. Germline V gene lookup returns CDR1 ENHRY and CDR2 SYGVKD. V lost 0 bases and J lost 1, with 12 bases in between. The CDR3 loop reads CAISESAGGLQETQYF. The CDR3 bases are TGTGCCATCAGTGAGTCTGCAGGCGGACTCCAAGAGACCCAGTACTTC.

This clone has just a few counts. The V call is TRBV2, the J call TRBJ2-7, with 7 bases matching TRBD1. There are 14 residues in the CDR3. Germline trimming cut 7 bases from V and 1 base from J; bases unmatched to any gene: 7. Germline CDR1 reads SNHLY; CDR2 reads FYNNEI. The CDR3 protein is CASTPGTASYEQYF. In DNA form, the CDR3 reads TGTGCCAGCACCCCCGGGACAGCTTCCTACGAGCAGTACTTC.

The chain recombines TRBV11-2 with TRBJ2-7; D remains unclear. Germline CDR1 reads SGHAT; CDR2 reads FQNNGV. The CDR3 extends over 14 amino acids. V was trimmed by 3 bases and J by 1 base, leaving 10 bases between them. In DNA, the CDR3 is TGTGCCAGCAGCTTCCAACAACCGTCCTACGAGCAGTACTTC. Residues: CASSFQQPSYEQYF.

The chain uses TRBV7-8 and TRBJ2-2, with a possible D match to TRBD1 (6 bases). CDR1 and CDR2 from the germline V gene are SGHVS and FQNEAQ. The CDR3 is 15 residues long. Trimming removed 6 bases from V and 1 base from J, with 12 bases in between. The CDR3 nucleotides read TGTGCCAGCAGGGATAGGGGACAGAACACCGGGGAGCTGTTTTTT. This sequence encodes CASRDRGQNTGELFF.

The rearrangement joins TRBV6-1 to TRBJ1-2; D unresolved. V shed 3 bases and J shed 8 bases, with 7 bases lying between them. From germline, CDR1 is MNHNS and CDR2 SASEGT. The CDR3 spans 11 residues. The CDR3 DNA sequence: TGTGCCAGCAGTGACAGACACGGCTACACCTTC. Its protein is CASSDRHGYTF.

The chain uses TRBV11-3 and TRBJ2-2; D uncertain. This CDR3 region has 15 residues. The germline V gene has CDR1 SGHNT and CDR2 YENEEA. V lost 4 bases and J lost 6, with 15 bases in between. The chain's CDR3 is CASSSSTVGAGELFF. CDR3 nucleotides: TGTGCCAGCAGCTCCAGTACAGTCGGCGCCGGGGAGCTGTTTTTT. The whole variable domain, remainder taken from reference TRBV11-3 and TRBJ2-2, is EAGVVQSPRYKIIEKKQPVAFWCNPISGHNTLYWYLQNLGQGPELLIRYENEEAVDDSQLPKDRFSAERLKGVDSTLKIQPAELGDSAVYLCASSSSTVGAGELFFGEGSRLTVL.

The chain joins TRBV4-2 to TRBJ2-7; a weak D match, TRBD2 (5 bases). The CDR3 length is 14 residues. Germline CDR1 and CDR2: LGHNA and YNFKEQ. Trimming removed 1 base at V and 0 bases at J, with 7 bases between. Written as DNA, the CDR3 is TGTGCCAGCAGCCAAGTCAGCGGCTCCTACGAGCAGTACTTC. Translated, it gives CASSQVSGSYEQYF.